The clone carrying this TCR beta chain has just a few counts. The target antigen is unknown. TCRdb analysed the reads with MiXCR anew, one entry per CDR3 protein. The sample carries some 320,000 distinct CDR3 sequences, over 7.5% recorded once. This sample is part of a study of T cell repertoires in cytomegalovirus infection. On the study more broadly: In public TCR beta signatures, there were indications of both CMV infection and matching HLA type. Broader study findings: The study found HLA-C-restricted CMV-specific TCR beta clonotypes dominating the ex vivo response. Carriers of CMV plus the relevant HLA were identified by cumulative public TCR beta family frequency.

V was cut by 4 bases and J by 4 bases, with 14 bases left in between. The length of the CDR3 is 15 residues. In germline, CDR1 is KGHSH, CDR2 LQKENI. The J gene is TRBJ2-1, the V gene TRBV18; D call uncertain. Material for sequencing was PBMCs. This sequence was found in a human donor in good health (CMV status not recorded). Some clones in this sample may be carry-over from other donors' samples. The CDR3 coding sequence is TGTGCCAGCTCACTTTTTGTTGGTTCTTACAATGAGCAGTTCTTC. It codes for CASSLFVGSYNEQFF.